The clone carrying this T cell receptor beta chain showed up just a few times. As yet, its antigen is unknown. TCRdb fed the 5' RACE reads into MiXCR, producing one record per CDR3 protein. The sample records 120,000 to 150,000 distinct CDR3 sequences, about 14% being singletons. This record comes from a study of T-cell memory formation after mild COVID-19. Study-level background: In these data, TCR clusters were largely donor specific. Study outcomes and limitations: Contracting CD4+ clones were located mainly in CM and EM, and CD8+ clones in EMRA.

The CDR3 consists of 16 residues. V shed 5 bases, J shed 4 bases, and the junction held 10 bases outside the gene matches. Germline V gives CDR1 DFQATT, CDR2 SNEGSKA (reference sequence). The source material was PBMCs or a T cell subset sorted from them (not recorded which). This chain links TRBV20-1 with TRBJ2-1; 11 bases agree with TRBD2. The TCR comes from an adult woman who had mild COVID-19 (a few samples of this study predate the infection). Cell type and time point are not known. CDR3 DNA: TGCAGTGCTGAGACTAGCGGGAACGGGGTATACAATGAGCAGTTCTTC. Translation: CSAETSGNGVYNEQFF.